Following are 14 T cell receptor beta chains from one sample sequenced in a study of blood T cell repertoires in COVID-19. Measured with immunoSEQ multiplex PCR; TCRdb has only the in-frame clones, and not every one. The profile shows 160,000 or so clones, roughly 84% of them singletons. The sequenced material came from PBMCs or T cells enriched from blood (not recorded which). The source of these receptors is a woman aged 50 to 60 who had recovered from COVID-19.

This clone has only one observation. The chain recombines TRBV29-1 with TRBJ2-1; weak D call: TRBD2 (6 bases). The V and J ends lost 7 bases and 7 bases respectively, with 11 bases between them. Germline V gene sequence: CDR1 SQVTM, CDR2 ANQGSEA. This CDR3 comprises 11 residues. The CDR3 region is CSATGLNEQFF. The CDR3 nucleotides are TGCAGCGCTACGGGACTTAATGAGCAGTTCTTC.

J is TRBJ2-7 and V is TRBV9, with 9 bases identical to TRBD1. The trim removed 4 bases at V and 7 bases at J, leaving 6 bases unmatched. Germline CDR1 and CDR2: SGDLS and YYNGEE. CDR3 length: 13 residues. The CDR3 DNA is TGTGCCAGCAGCTCCCAAGGGACAGGGGAGCAGTACTTC. Its protein is CASSSQGTGEQYF.

The chain links TRBV3-1 (or the pseudogene TRBV3-2) to TRBJ1-1; the D gene is possibly TRBD1 (6 bases). Trimming removed 4 bases at V and 8 bases at J, with 8 bases between. CDR1 LGHDT and CDR2 YNNKEL come from the germline V gene (reference sequence). The length of the CDR3 is 11 residues. The CDR3 sequence: CASSPGTEAFF. The CDR3 nucleotides read TGTGCCAGCAGCCCCGGGACAGAAGCTTTCTTT.

V is TRBV5-1 and J is TRBJ2-1, with 7 bases aligning to TRBD2. V gave up 1 base and J gave up 6 bases; unmatched junction bases: 4. CDR1 is SGHRS and CDR2 is YFSETQ in the germline V gene. The CDR3 runs to 14 residues. The DNA of the CDR3 is TGCGCCAGCAGCTTGAGCGGGAACTCCAATGAGCAGTTCTTC. Its protein product is CASSLSGNSNEQFF.

The genes are TRBV5-1 and TRBJ2-7; D remains unclear. Germline lookup yields CDR1 SGHRS and CDR2 YFSETQ. The CDR3 has 12 amino acids. Trimming removed 10 bases at V and 5 bases at J, with 16 bases between. The CDR3 reads CASRPGTNEQYF. In nucleotides, the CDR3 is TGCGCCTCAAGGCCGGGTACCAACGAGCAGTACTTC.

This chain joins TRBV7-2 and TRBJ2-1; D possibly corresponds to TRBD2 (5 bases). Looked up from germline, CDR1 is SGHTA and CDR2 is FQGNSA. This CDR3 is 14 amino acids long. The ends were cut back, 1 base at V and 9 bases at J, with 13 bases in the middle. CDR3 DNA: TGTGCCAGCAGCTTAGGTAGAGAGCGGTCTGAGCAGTTCTTC. Amino acids: CASSLGRERSEQFF.

Note on this clone: One end of the junction is discordant with germline, which a read error may explain. The chain is built from TRBV3-1 (or the pseudogene TRBV3-2) and TRBJ2-1; 8 positions match TRBD2. The CDR3 is made up of 16 amino acids. Germline assignment: CDR1 LGHDT and CDR2 YNNKEL (reference sequence). The CDR3 here is CASGQNGAGDYNEQFF. Here the CDR3 DNA reads TGTGCCAGCGGCCAGAATGGAGCGGGGGATTACAATGAGCAGTTCTTC.

The chain has TRBV29-1 and TRBJ2-6, with D maybe TRBD1 (5 bases). The CDR3 spans 12 residues. With 3 bases removed from V and 7 bases from J, the gap between germline ends came to 7 bases. The germline V gene has CDR1 SQVTM and CDR2 ANQGSEA. CDR3 residues: CSVDQGANVLTF. As DNA, the CDR3 is TGCAGCGTTGACCAGGGAGCCAACGTCCTGACTTTC.

This chain joins TRBV4-3 and TRBJ2-3, with 10 positions matching TRBD2. Germline trimming cut 2 bases from V and 3 bases from J; bases unmatched to any gene: 11. Germline lookup yields CDR1 LGHNA and CDR2 YSLEER. The CDR3 length is 18 residues. The CDR3, as DNA: TGCGCCAGCAGCCAAAGCGGGAGGGTAAGAGGTGGGACAGATACGCAGTATTTT. This translates into CASSQSGRVRGGTDTQYF.

The rearrangement links TRBV4-3 to TRBJ2-1; D perhaps matches TRBD2 (5 bases). CDR1 is LGHNA, CDR2 YSLEER, per germline. Trimming took 5 bases from V and 3 from J, leaving 17 bases between them. This CDR3 has 16 residues. The DNA of the CDR3 is TGCGCCAGCAGCGCCACTGAGCGGAGAATCTACAATGAGCAGTTCTTC. Translating gives CASSATERRIYNEQFF.

V gene TRBV4-2 combines with J gene TRBJ1-5, with 9 bases aligning to TRBD1. V shed 1 base and J 7 bases; nucleotides not matched to a gene: 5. Germline-derived CDR1 and CDR2 are LGHNA and YNFKEQ. This CDR3 region has 15 residues. The CDR3 coding sequence is TGTGCCAGCAGCCAAGGGACAGGGGATTTCCAGCCCCAGCATTTT. Its translation is CASSQGTGDFQPQHF.

The chain carries TRBV4-3 and TRBJ2-7; D ambiguous. Trimming removed 4 bases at V and 3 bases at J, with 10 bases between. The germline V gene has CDR1 LGHNA and CDR2 YSLEER. The CDR3 is 13 amino acids. The CDR3 loop reads CASSPWLGYEQYF. The CDR3 DNA reads as TGCGCCAGCAGCCCCTGGCTAGGCTACGAGCAGTACTTC.

The chain joins TRBV18 to TRBJ2-1; 10 nucleotides agree with TRBD2. CDR3 size: 16 residues. CDR1 is KGHSH and CDR2 is LQKENI in the germline V gene. The V gene end was trimmed by 6 bases and the J gene end by 4 bases; junction bases not matched to a gene: 9. The CDR3 sequence is CASSQKLAGSYNEQFF. The CDR3 DNA is TGTGCCAGCTCCCAAAAACTAGCGGGGTCATACAATGAGCAGTTCTTC.

This rearrangement joins TRBV2 to TRBJ1-2; no definite D call. CDR3 length: 12 amino acids. Germline V CDR1 and CDR2: SNHLY, FYNNEI. The V gene lost 6 bases and the J gene lost 0 bases, with 5 bases spanning the gap. The CDR3 DNA follows: TGTGCCAGCAGCCAGTCTAACTATGGCTACACCTTC. Translation gives CASSQSNYGYTF.